This section outlines one T cell receptor beta chain sequence together with its context. This clonotype showed up just a few times. Its antigen remains unidentified. Base qualities are not at hand, and no much larger clone is one base apart. Unfractionated whole blood was collected in Tempus Blood RNA tubes, and total RNA was extracted from that blood. Five or six healthy volunteers served as TCR sequencing controls and were bled at day 0, 2 weeks and 6 weeks. The data were obtained in a study of human T cells and chemical hapten exposure (dated by TCRdb to about 2021). Looking at the study overall: Libraries were pooled for sequencing, and per-sample TCR yields varied mainly because of small differences in library volumes within the pool. This study followed changes in the peripheral blood TCR repertoire in vivo during primary and secondary sensitization of alopecia patients to the hapten diphenylcyclopropenone (DPC).

Study-level results and caveats: Repeated subsampling changed both the strength of the expansion versus patch-test correlation and the threshold at which that correlation became significant. No change with DPC sensitization was found in the number of TCRs above 1 in 1000 frequency, and no evidence of global repertoire structure alterations was found.

Its CDR3 holds 16 amino acids, cysteine through phenylalanine. The retained sequence is limited to the CDR3, 48 bases, with the frame set at the first base. Per the germline V gene, KGHDR is the CDR1 and SFDVKD is the CDR2. The germline V and J ends show losses of 7 bases and 7 bases respectively, and no gene match explains 14 bases of the junction. Library preparation attached unique molecular identifiers to individual cDNA molecules for quantitative, reproducible TCR counting. Each blood RNA sample was used to sequence both TCR alpha and TCR beta chains. As for the authors' bioinformatics: Samples had a median of roughly 87,000 TCRs, with a range from roughly 20,000 to 690,600. V, J and CDR3 annotation of the TCR reads was carried out using the Decombinator software suite. For PS versus PT1 abundance plots, all samples were subsampled to the same number of TCRs (28,000). TCRs were defined as expanded if absent before sensitization and observed at least eight times at the 2-week time point. TCRdb trimmed public reads at Q25 via fastp, called clones via MiXCR and kept in-frame beta chains. When rows share a CDR3 protein, they turn into one entry using the most common DNA and genes. The V and J calls were determined by TCRdb, not by the authors. Here the sample has 95,000 to 150,000 distinct CDR3 sequences; less than 10% occur a single time. The leading ten clones occupy around 1.4% of the sample.

The sequencing input was whole blood. This chain joins TRBV24-1 to TRBJ2-1; the central 8 bases match TRBD1. This TCR was recovered from a human donor in good health. Some clones in this sample may be carry-over from other donors' samples. Donor details come from another sample of the same person, matched by shared clones. In nucleotide form, the sequence is TGTGCCACCAGCTCAGGGCGTCAGGGGGCTTGGAATGAGCAGTTCTTC. Translated, it reads CATSSGRQGAWNEQFF.